This TCR beta chain was recovered during a study of monozygotic twins with inflammatory bowel disease. General study results and limits: A single strong clonotype or signal linked to IBD was not supported.

Comment on this clonotype: The antigen remains unidentified.

TCRdb re-analyzed the 5' RACE reads; it lists each CDR3 protein once, without DNA. This table lists 420,000 or so distinct CDR3 sequences. In germline, CDR1 is SGHVS, CDR2 FNYEAQ. The CDR3 consists of 16 residues. Researchers collected around 2.6 ml of blood per donor. Sequencing was performed on blood. The chain uses TRBV7-6 and TRBJ2-6. The TCR sequence derives from a human donor with ulcerative colitis or Crohn's disease, or a healthy co-twin of an affected twin (not recorded which). The CDR3 loop is CASSGDPSSGANVLTF.